The 29 T cell receptor beta chains given below trace back to one sample, sequenced in a study of regulatory T cells in long-lasting Graves disease. CDR3-region Arm-PCR and iRepertoire HTBI primers produced the TCR beta libraries. One entry per CDR3 protein, called by TCRdb with MiXCR from the multiplex PCR reads. This sample has fewer than 500,000 distinct CDR3 sequences; 15% to 20% occur once, and the top ten carry 12%. As for time point: newly diagnosed GD, antithyroid drugs for less than 3 months. The TCR library was made from RNA that had been extracted from PBMCs in TRIzol. The data also belong to a second study, concerning T cells in Graves' hyperthyroidism and ophthalmopathy.

Specimen: peripheral blood mononuclear cells (PBMCs), collected at new diagnosis, from a patient treated with antithyroid drugs. The source of these receptors is a man aged 35-49 years with Graves disease.

This chain uses TRBV19 with TRBJ2-1, with D perhaps matching TRBD2 (5 bases). The V gene lost 4 bases and the J gene lost 6 bases, with 10 bases spanning the gap. Germline CDR1 LNHDA, CDR2 SQIVND (reference sequence). The length of the CDR3 is 13 residues. DNA for the CDR3: TGTGCCAGTAGTAGAGGACTGCCCAATGAGCAGTTCTTC. It is translated as CASSRGLPNEQFF.

This clonotype was counted many times. This chain joins TRBV5-1 and TRBJ1-2, with D hard to call. The germline gives CDR1 SGHRS, CDR2 YFSETQ. Trimming removed 4 bases from V and 2 bases from J, with 15 bases in between. CDR3 length equals 15 residues. The CDR3 DNA follows: TGCGCCAGCAGCGGCGGCCCCAAAGCCAACTATGGCTACACCTTC. Its protein is CASSGGPKANYGYTF.

In this sample, this clonotype turned up many times. V and J are TRBV7-2 and TRBJ2-3; D remains unclear. This CDR3 has 13 amino acids. The germline V and J ends were trimmed by 5 bases and 2 bases, with 8 bases remaining between them. CDR1 is SGHTA, CDR2 FQGNSA, per germline. Written as DNA, the CDR3 is TGTGCCAGCAGCCGCTACTCCACAGATACGCAGTATTTT. This encodes CASSRYSTDTQYF.

This clonotype was seen a handful of times. The rearrangement joins TRBV12-3 or TRBV12-4 to TRBJ1-2, with D maybe TRBD1 (5 bases). V gave up 6 bases and J gave up 7 bases, with 12 bases separating them. The CDR3 has 12 residues. The DNA of the CDR3 is TGTGCCAGCAGAACTGGTGGGGGTGGCTACACCTTC. As protein: CASRTGGGGYTF.

V usage is TRBV12-3 or TRBV12-4 and J usage is TRBJ1-3; D remains unclear. The CDR3 has 12 residues. V was shortened by 6 bases and J by 9 bases, with 12 bases between the two germline ends. The DNA for the CDR3 is TGTGCCAGCAGCCTAACGTCCGGCACCATATATTTT. This codes for CASSLTSGTIYF.

There are a few counts of this clonotype. The chain combines TRBV27 with TRBJ2-2; TRBD2 matches 11 bases. CDR1 and CDR2 from the germline V gene are MNHEY and SMNVEV (reference sequence). This CDR3 comprises 21 residues. The trim removed 3 bases at V and 2 bases at J, leaving 17 bases unmatched. The DNA of the CDR3 is TGTGCCAGCAGTTTGGGAACTTACGCTAGCGGGAGGCCTTTAAACACCGGGGAGCTGTTTTTT. Protein product: CASSLGTYASGRPLNTGELFF.

This clonotype appeared a few times. The chain recombines TRBV6-1 with TRBJ2-7; TRBD1 matches 9 bases. The germline V gene has CDR1 MNHNS and CDR2 SASEGT. V was pared by 6 bases and J by 3 bases, with 12 bases of the junction left unmatched. The CDR3 runs to 16 residues. In DNA, the CDR3 is TGTGCCAGCAGCGTAAGTACTCCGGGACAGGGCTACGAGCAGTACTTC. It specifies CASSVSTPGQGYEQYF.

This clonotype was counted many times. The rearrangement links TRBV11-2 to TRBJ2-1; 10 bases map to TRBD2. The J segment lost 2 bases and the V segment lost 5 bases, leaving 6 bases of the junction unmatched. The CDR3 is 16 residues long. Germline values: CDR1 SGHAT, CDR2 FQNNGV. CDR3 loop: CASSLRTSGAYNEQFF. The CDR3 DNA sequence: TGTGCCAGCAGCCTCCGGACTAGCGGAGCCTACAATGAGCAGTTCTTC. The entire variable domain, with the rest obtained from reference TRBV11-2 and TRBJ2-1, is as follows: EAGVAQSPRYKIIEKRQSVAFWCNPISGHATLYWYQQILGQGPKLLIQFQNNGVVDDSQLPKDRFSAERLKGVDSTLKIQPAKLEDSAVYLCASSLRTSGAYNEQFFGPGTRLTVL.

This clonotype showed up just a few times. A much larger clone sits a single nucleotide away, making a read error possible. This is likely a read error, given that the CDR3 carries no conserved phenylalanine or tryptophan at its end. The chain has TRBV12-3 or TRBV12-4 and TRBJ2-3; 8 bases agree with TRBD1. This CDR3 has 15 amino acids. J gave up 0 bases and V 6 bases, and 5 bases lay outside the gene matches. This chain's CDR3 is CASSPGGGSTDTQYS. The CDR3 region has the DNA TGTGCCAGCAGCCCAGGGGGCGGTAGCACAGATACGCAGTATTCT.

V gene TRBV29-1 combines with J gene TRBJ2-1; D may correspond to TRBD1 or TRBD2 (5 bases each). V was pared by 3 bases and J by 0 bases, with 15 bases between. Germline V lookup: CDR1 SQVTM, CDR2 ANQGSEA. The CDR3 runs to 16 residues. The CDR3 here is CSVEGNRGSSYNEQFF. The CDR3 DNA reads TGCAGCGTTGAGGGGAATCGGGGCAGCTCCTACAATGAGCAGTTCTTC.

This clonotype was picked up a small number of times. The V call is TRBV12-3 or TRBV12-4, the J call TRBJ2-3, with a weak D call TRBD2 (5 bases). Trimming left V 6 bases short and J 9 bases short, with 16 bases between. This CDR3 contains 13 residues. CDR3 in amino acids: CASSPSTAGTQYF. The DNA of the CDR3 is TGTGCCAGCAGCCCTTCGACGGCGGGCACGCAGTATTTT.

This clonotype was counted only a few times. The rearrangement links TRBV7-9 to TRBJ2-5, with 7 bases lining up with TRBD1. In germline, CDR1 is SEHNR, CDR2 FQNEAQ (reference sequence). CDR3 size: 16 residues. V lost 4 bases to trimming and J lost 5 bases; unmatched junction nucleotides: 13. For the CDR3, the DNA is TGTGCCAGCAGCTCCCGGGACAGAGTCCCCCGGGAGACCCAGTACTTC. Residues: CASSSRDRVPRETQYF.

This clonotype was seen repeatedly, ten times or more. The V call is TRBV5-1, the J call TRBJ2-7, with TRBD1 identical over 7 bases. With 0 bases clipped from V and 5 bases from J, the junction kept 5 bases outside the gene matches. The CDR3 runs to 14 residues. CDR1 is SGHRS and CDR2 is YFSETQ in the germline V gene. The CDR3 DNA sequence: TGCGCCAGCAGCTTGGCAACAGGGGTCAACGAGCAGTACTTC. Encoded protein: CASSLATGVNEQYF.

This clonotype was found a few times. V and J are TRBV12-3 or TRBV12-4 and TRBJ2-1; TRBD1 agrees at 7 bases. The CDR3 runs 13 residues. V dropped 7 bases and J dropped 9; count of bases not matched to a gene: 9. The CDR3 loop is CASMTGPQGEQFF. Written as DNA, the CDR3 is TGTGCCAGCATGACAGGGCCTCAAGGTGAGCAGTTCTTC.

This clonotype was counted at least ten times. This sequence joins TRBV20-1 and TRBJ2-1, with 10 bases matching TRBD2. The CDR3 consists of 17 residues. J was trimmed by 7 bases and V by 4 bases; bases with no gene match: 16. Germline loops: CDR1 DFQATT, CDR2 SNEGSKA (reference sequence). The CDR3 region is CSAKSLAGDNLGNEQFF. In DNA form, the CDR3 reads TGCAGTGCTAAGTCTCTAGCGGGAGACAATCTGGGGAATGAGCAGTTCTTC.

Only a few counts were recorded for this clonotype. The chain is built from TRBV13 and TRBJ1-4, with 7 bases that match TRBD1. The CDR3 spans 15 residues. J was trimmed by 10 bases and V by 5 bases; bases with no gene match: 13. Germline CDR1 and CDR2: PRHDT and FYEKMQ (reference sequence). CDR3 DNA: TGTGCCAGCAGCCCCGGACAGGAGATTCGAGGAAAACTGTTTTTT. It translates to CASSPGQEIRGKLFF.

This clonotype was detected only a few times. At one boundary the junction diverges from the germline segment, which might be a read error. The chain recombines TRBV19 with TRBJ2-1; 7 bases match TRBD2. Germline V gives CDR1 LNHDA, CDR2 SQIVND (reference sequence). This CDR3 spans 9 amino acids. The CDR3 nucleotides are TGTGCCAGGAGGATGGACGGGGGGTTC. This sequence encodes CARRMDGGF.

This clonotype was seen ten or more times. This chain uses TRBV12-3 or TRBV12-4 with TRBJ2-3, with 9 bases aligning to TRBD1. This CDR3 comprises 19 residues. J was trimmed by 2 bases and V by 1 base; bases with no gene match: 13. This CDR3 is CASSLGTGGHPRITDTQYF. CDR3 DNA sequence: TGTGCCAGCAGTTTAGGCACAGGGGGCCATCCTCGAATCACAGATACGCAGTATTTT.

In this sample, this clonotype turned up many times. CDR3 amino acids: CATSDSDSRGVGLSADTQYF. CDR3 DNA sequence: TGTGCCACCAGTGATTCGGACAGTCGGGGCGTCGGACTCTCGGCAGATACGCAGTATTTT. The rearrangement links TRBV24-1 to TRBJ2-3, with a tentative D call TRBD1 (6 bases). Trimming removed 2 bases at V and 4 bases at J, with 27 bases between. The length of the CDR3 is 20 residues. Germline V gives CDR1 KGHDR, CDR2 SFDVKD.

This clonotype appeared many times. The chain carries TRBV28 and TRBJ1-2, with D unresolved. Germline CDR1 MDHEN, CDR2 SYDVKM. The CDR3 consists of 14 residues. The V and J ends lost 2 bases and 4 bases respectively, with 11 bases between them. The CDR3, as DNA: TGTGCCAGCAGTTTAAACACCTTGGCCTATGGCTACACCTTC. It encodes CASSLNTLAYGYTF.

There are a few counts of this clonotype. The chain has TRBV3-1 and TRBJ1-2; D is uncertain. Germline V gene sequence: CDR1 LGHDT, CDR2 YNNKEL (reference sequence). The CDR3 has 13 residues. The ends were cut back, 1 base at V and 4 bases at J, with 7 bases in the middle. The CDR3 coding sequence is TGTGCCAGCAGCCAAGCAGGAATCTATGGCTACACCTTC. Encoded protein: CASSQAGIYGYTF.

This clonotype was counted at least ten times. The chain has TRBV28 and TRBJ2-1; perhaps TRBD1 as D (6 bases). The germline V gene encodes CDR1 MDHEN and CDR2 SYDVKM. The CDR3 is 14 amino acids. V was cut by 3 bases and J by 6 bases, with 12 bases left in between. CDR3 DNA: TGTGCCAGCAGTTTCCCAGGGGTAAGCAATGAGCAGTTCTTC. Translation: CASSFPGVSNEQFF.

This clonotype has a count of ten or more. The chain links TRBV24-1 to TRBJ2-7, with 12 bases matching TRBD1. Germline CDR1 KGHDR, CDR2 SFDVKD. CDR3 size: 15 residues. Trimming cost V 4 bases and J 6 bases; bases outside gene matches: 6. The chain's CDR3 is CATSEAGTGGVEQYF. The CDR3 nucleotides read TGTGCCACCAGTGAAGCCGGGACAGGGGGCGTCGAGCAGTACTTC.

This clonotype was counted at least ten times. The rearrangement links TRBV27 to TRBJ2-7; 8 nucleotides match TRBD2. The CDR3 runs 14 residues. Trimming removed 10 bases from V and 2 bases from J; junction bases left unmatched: 10. Germline V gene lookup returns CDR1 MNHEY and CDR2 SMNVEV (reference sequence). The CDR3 coding sequence is TGTGCCACATCGGCTGCGGGAGGTACCTACGAGCAGTACTTC. This sequence encodes CATSAAGGTYEQYF.

The gene calls are TRBV12-3 or TRBV12-4 and TRBJ1-5, with D hard to call. Trimming pared 3 bases from V and 1 base from J, leaving 7 bases between. CDR3 length: 14 amino acids. In nucleotides, the CDR3 is TGTGCCAGCAGTTTTAGCAACAGCAATCAGCCCCAGCATTTT. This gives the protein CASSFSNSNQPQHF.

This clonotype was seen more than once but under ten times. The chain couples TRBV19 to TRBJ2-5; TRBD2 agrees at 9 bases. V dropped 10 bases and J dropped 5; count of bases not matched to a gene: 8. Looked up from germline, CDR1 is LNHDA and CDR2 is SQIVND (reference sequence). The CDR3 consists of 13 residues. DNA of the CDR3: TGTGCCACCGCGGGAGGGCCGCGGGAGACCCAGTACTTC. It yields the protein CATAGGPRETQYF. The full variable domain, completed using reference TRBV19 and TRBJ2-5, is DGGITQSPKYLFRKEGQNVTLSCEQNLNHDAMYWYRQDPGQGLRLIYYSQIVNDFQKGDIAEGYSVSREKKESFPLTVTSAQKNPTAFYLCATAGGPRETQYFGPGTRLLVL.

This clonotype was seen only a few times. V usage is TRBV5-1 and J usage is TRBJ2-5; no clear D. The CDR3 spans 17 residues. Germline V lookup: CDR1 SGHRS, CDR2 YFSETQ. V lost 0 bases, J lost 0 bases, and 15 bases lay in between. The CDR3 DNA reads as TGCGCCAGCAGCTTGGTTCTATTGTCAGGCAACCAAGAGACCCAGTACTTC. Its translation: CASSLVLLSGNQETQYF.

This clonotype has a count of ten or more. The chain carries TRBV15 and TRBJ2-7; 9 positions agree with TRBD2. Trimming cost V 1 base and J 2 bases; bases outside gene matches: 9. The CDR3 has 17 residues. CDR1 LNHNV and CDR2 YYDKDF come from the germline V gene (reference sequence). The CDR3 DNA is TGTGCCACCAGCAGAGGTCTAGCGGGAAGAGGGACCTACGAGCAGTACTTC. Its translation is CATSRGLAGRGTYEQYF.

In its sample, this clonotype was seen many times. This chain uses TRBV29-1 with TRBJ2-3; D is uncertain. Trimming shortened V by 3 bases and J by 5 bases, and 12 bases separated the two germline ends. Germline lookup yields CDR1 SQVTM and CDR2 ANQGSEA. The CDR3 is 13 residues long. CDR3 coding DNA: TGCAGCGTTGAGCAAGGTTCGGTAGATACGCAGTATTTT. It is translated as CSVEQGSVDTQYF.